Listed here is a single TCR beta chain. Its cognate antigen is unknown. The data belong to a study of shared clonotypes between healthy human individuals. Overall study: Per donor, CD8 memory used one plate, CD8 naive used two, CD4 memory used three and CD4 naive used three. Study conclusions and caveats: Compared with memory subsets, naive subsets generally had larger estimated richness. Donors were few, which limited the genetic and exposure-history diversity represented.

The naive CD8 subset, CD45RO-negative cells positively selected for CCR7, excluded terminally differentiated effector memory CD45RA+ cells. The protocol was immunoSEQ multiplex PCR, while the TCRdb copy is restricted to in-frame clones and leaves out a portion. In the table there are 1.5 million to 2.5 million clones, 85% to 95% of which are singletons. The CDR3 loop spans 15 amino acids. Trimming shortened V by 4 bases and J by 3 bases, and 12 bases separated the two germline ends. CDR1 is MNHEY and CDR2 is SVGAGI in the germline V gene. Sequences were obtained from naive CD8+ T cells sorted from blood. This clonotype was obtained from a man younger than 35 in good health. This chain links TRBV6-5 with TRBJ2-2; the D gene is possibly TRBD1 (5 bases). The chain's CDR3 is CASSSMTDYTGELFF. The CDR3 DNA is TGTGCCAGCAGTTCTATGACAGACTACACCGGGGAGCTGTTTTTT.